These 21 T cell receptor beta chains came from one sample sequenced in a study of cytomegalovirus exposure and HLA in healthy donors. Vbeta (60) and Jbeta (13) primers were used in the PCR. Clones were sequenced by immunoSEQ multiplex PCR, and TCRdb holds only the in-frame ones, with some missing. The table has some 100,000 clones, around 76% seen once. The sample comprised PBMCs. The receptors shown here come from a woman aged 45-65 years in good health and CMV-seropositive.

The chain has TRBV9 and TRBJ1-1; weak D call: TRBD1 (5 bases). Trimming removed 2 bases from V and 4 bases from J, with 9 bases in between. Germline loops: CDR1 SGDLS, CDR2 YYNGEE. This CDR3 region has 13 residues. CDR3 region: CASSVTGGTEAFF. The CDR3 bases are TGTGCCAGCAGCGTGACGGGGGGCACTGAAGCTTTCTTT.

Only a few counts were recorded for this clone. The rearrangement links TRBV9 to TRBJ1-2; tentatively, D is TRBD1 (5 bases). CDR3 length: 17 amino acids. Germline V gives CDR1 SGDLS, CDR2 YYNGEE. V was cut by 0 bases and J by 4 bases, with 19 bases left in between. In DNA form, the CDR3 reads TGTGCCAGCAGCGTAGGGCCAGGGCCCGAATCGACCTATGGCTACACCTTC. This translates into CASSVGPGPESTYGYTF. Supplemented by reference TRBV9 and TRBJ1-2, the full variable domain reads DSGVTQTPKHLITATGQRVTLRCSPRSGDLSVYWYQQSLDQGLQFLIQYYNGEERAKGNILERFSAQQFPDLHSELNLSSLELGDSALYFCASSVGPGPESTYGYTFGSGTRLTVV.

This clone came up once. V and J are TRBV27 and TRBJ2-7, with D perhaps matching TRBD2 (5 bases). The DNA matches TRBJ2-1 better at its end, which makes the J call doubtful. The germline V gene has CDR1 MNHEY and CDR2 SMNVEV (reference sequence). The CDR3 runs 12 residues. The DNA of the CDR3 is TGTGCCAGCAGTGCTAGCTCCTACGAGCAGTTCTTC. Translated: CASSASSYEQFF.

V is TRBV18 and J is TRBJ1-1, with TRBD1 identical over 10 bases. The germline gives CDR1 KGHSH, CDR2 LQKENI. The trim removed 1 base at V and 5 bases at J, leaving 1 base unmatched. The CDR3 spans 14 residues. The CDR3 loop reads CASSPRDRGTEAFF. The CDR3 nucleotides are TGTGCCAGCTCACCACGGGACAGGGGAACTGAAGCTTTCTTT.

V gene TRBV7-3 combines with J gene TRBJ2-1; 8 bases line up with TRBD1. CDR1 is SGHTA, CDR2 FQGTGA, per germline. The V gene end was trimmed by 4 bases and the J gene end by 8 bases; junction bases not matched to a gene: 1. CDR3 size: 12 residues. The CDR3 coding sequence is TGTGCCAGCAGCTACAGGGGGGATGAGCAGTTCTTC. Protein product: CASSYRGDEQFF.

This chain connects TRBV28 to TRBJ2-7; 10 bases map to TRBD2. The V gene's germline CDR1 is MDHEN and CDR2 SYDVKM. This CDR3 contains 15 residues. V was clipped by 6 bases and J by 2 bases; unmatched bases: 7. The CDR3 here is CASSGRGTSAYEQYF. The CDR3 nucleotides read TGTGCCAGCAGCGGTCGGGGGACTAGCGCCTACGAGCAGTACTTC.

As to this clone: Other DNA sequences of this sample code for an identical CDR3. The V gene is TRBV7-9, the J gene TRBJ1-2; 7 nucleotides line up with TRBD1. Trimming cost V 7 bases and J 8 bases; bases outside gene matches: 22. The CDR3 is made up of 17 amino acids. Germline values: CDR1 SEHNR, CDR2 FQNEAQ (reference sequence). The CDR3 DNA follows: TGTGCCAGCACCCCCGGAAAAGGGGGCAGCGGGAGGGAGGGCTACACCTTC. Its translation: CASTPGKGGSGREGYTF.

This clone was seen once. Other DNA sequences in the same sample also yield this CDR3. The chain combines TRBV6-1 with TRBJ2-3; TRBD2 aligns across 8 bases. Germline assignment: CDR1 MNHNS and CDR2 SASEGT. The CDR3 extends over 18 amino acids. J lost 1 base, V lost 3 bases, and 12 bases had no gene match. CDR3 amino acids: CASSEAVGTGGGTDTQYF. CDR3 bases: TGTGCCAGCAGTGAGGCGGTCGGTACGGGAGGGGGCACAGATACGCAGTATTTT.

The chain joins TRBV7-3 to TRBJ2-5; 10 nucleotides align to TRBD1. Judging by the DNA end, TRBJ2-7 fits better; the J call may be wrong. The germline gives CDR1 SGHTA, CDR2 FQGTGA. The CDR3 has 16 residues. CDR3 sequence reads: CASSLLDRGPPYEQYF. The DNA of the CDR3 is TGTGCCAGCAGCTTACTCGACAGGGGGCCTCCCTACGAGCAGTACTTC.

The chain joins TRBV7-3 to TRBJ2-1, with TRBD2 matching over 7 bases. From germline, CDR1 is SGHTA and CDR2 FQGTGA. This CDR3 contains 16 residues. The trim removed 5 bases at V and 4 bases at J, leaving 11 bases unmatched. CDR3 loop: CASSRGRASGYNEQFF. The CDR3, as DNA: TGTGCCAGCAGCCGGGGGAGGGCTAGCGGATACAATGAGCAGTTCTTC.

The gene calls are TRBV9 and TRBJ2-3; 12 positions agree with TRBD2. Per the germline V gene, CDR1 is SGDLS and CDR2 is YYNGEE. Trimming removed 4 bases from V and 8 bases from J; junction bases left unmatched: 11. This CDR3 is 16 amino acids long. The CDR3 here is CASSTRLAGGPSTQYF. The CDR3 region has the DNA TGTGCCAGCAGCACACGGCTAGCGGGGGGGCCCAGTACGCAGTATTTT.

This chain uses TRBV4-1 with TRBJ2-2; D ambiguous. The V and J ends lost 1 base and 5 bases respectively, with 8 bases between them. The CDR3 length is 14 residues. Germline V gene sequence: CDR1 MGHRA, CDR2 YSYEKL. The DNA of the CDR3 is TGCGCCAGCAGCCAAGCCGCGTTTACCGGGGAGCTGTTTTTT. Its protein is CASSQAAFTGELFF.

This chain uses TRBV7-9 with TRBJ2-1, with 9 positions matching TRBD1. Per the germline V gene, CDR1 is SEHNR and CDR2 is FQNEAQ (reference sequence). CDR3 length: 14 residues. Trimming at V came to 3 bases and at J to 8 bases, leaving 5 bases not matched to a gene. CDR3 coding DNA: TGTGCCAGCAGCTTTACAGGGGGCCGCGATGAGCAGTTCTTC. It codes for CASSFTGGRDEQFF.

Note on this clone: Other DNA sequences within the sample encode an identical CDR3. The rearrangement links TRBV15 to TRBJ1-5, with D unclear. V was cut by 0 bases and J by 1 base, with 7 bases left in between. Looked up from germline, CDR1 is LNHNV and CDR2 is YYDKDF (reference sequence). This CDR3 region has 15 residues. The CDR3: CATSRDGGSNQPQHF. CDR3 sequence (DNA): TGTGCCACCAGCAGAGATGGCGGGAGCAATCAGCCCCAGCATTTT.

CDR3 loop: CASSMYGGGNYGYTF. The CDR3 DNA reads as TGTGCCAGCTCAATGTACGGTGGAGGGAACTATGGCTACACCTTC. The rearrangement links TRBV18 to TRBJ1-2; no clear D. The V end was cut by 5 bases, the J end by 2 bases, with 15 bases between. Germline V lookup: CDR1 KGHSH, CDR2 LQKENI. The CDR3 is made up of 15 amino acids.

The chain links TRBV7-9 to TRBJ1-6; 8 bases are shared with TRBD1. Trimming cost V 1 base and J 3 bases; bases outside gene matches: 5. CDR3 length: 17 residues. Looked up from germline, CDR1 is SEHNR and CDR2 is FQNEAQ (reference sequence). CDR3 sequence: CASSLDRGTHYNSPLHF. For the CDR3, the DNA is TGTGCCAGCAGCTTAGACAGGGGGACCCACTATAATTCACCCCTCCACTTT.

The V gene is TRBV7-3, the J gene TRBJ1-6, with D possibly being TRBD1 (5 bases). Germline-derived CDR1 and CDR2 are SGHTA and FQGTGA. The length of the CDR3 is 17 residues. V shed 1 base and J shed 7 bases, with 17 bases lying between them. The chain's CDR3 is CASSLNPRQGVNSPLHF. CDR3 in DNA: TGTGCCAGCAGCTTAAACCCCCGGCAGGGCGTAAATTCACCCCTCCACTTT.

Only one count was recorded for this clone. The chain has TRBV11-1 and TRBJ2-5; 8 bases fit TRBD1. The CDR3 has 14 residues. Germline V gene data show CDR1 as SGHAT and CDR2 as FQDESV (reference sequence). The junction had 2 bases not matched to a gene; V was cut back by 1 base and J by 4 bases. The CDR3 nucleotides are TGTGCCAGCAGCTTAGGGACAGGGCGAGAGACCCAGTACTTC. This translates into CASSLGTGRETQYF. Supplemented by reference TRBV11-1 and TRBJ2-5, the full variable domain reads EAEVAQSPRYKITEKSQAVAFWCDPISGHATLYWYRQILGQGPELLVQFQDESVVDDSQLPKDRFSAERLKGVDSTLKIQPAELGDSAMYLCASSLGTGRETQYFGPGTRLLVL.

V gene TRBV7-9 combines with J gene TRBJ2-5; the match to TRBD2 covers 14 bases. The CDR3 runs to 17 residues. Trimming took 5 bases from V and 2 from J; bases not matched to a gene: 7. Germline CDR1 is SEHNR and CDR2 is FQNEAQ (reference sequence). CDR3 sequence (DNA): TGTGCCAGCAGCCAAGGGACTAGCGGGGGAAAACAAGAGACCCAGTACTTC. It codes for CASSQGTSGGKQETQYF. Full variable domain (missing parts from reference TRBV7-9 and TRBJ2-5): DTGVSQNPRHKITKRGQNVTFRCDPISEHNRLYWYRQTLGQGPEFLTYFQNEAQLEKSRLLSDRFSAERPKGSFSTLEIQRTEQGDSAMYLCASSQGTSGGKQETQYFGPGTRLLVL.

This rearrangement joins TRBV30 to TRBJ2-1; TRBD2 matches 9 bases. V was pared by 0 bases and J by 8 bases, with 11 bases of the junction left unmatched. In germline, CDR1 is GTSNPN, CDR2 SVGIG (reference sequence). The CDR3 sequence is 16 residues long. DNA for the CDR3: TGTGCCTGGAGTGTCTTAGCGGGAGTTAAGTCAGATGAGCAGTTCTTC. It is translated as CAWSVLAGVKSDEQFF.

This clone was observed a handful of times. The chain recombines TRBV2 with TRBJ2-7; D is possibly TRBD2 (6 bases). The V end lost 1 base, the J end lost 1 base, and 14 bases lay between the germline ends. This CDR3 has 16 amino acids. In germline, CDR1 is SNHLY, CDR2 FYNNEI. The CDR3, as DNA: TGTGCCAGCAGTGAAGGCGGCGGGGACCGGTCCTACGAGCAGTACTTC. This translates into CASSEGGGDRSYEQYF.